A selection of T cell receptor beta chains follows, all from one sample in a study of blood T cell repertoires in COVID-19. Sequencing used immunoSEQ multiplex PCR; TCRdb keeps in-frame clones, though not all of them. The table lists around 73,000 clones, 70% to 85% of them singletons. The sequencing sample was made of peripheral blood. Receptor source: a woman aged 55 to 70 with acute or convalescent COVID-19. CDR3s include the opening cysteine and the closing phenylalanine or tryptophan. D genes are given only for firm matches. A row's size may be missing; if present it is once, few, many or a size class.

size: few; J: TRBJ2-3; D: -; V: TRBV5-1; DNA: TGCGCCAGCAAGGTCGGGGGAAGCACAGATACGCAGTATTTT; CDR3: CASKVGGSTDTQYF
size: -; J: TRBJ1-6; D: -; V: TRBV13; DNA: TGTGCCAGCAGCTTAGGGTCAGGGGCGAATTCACCCCTCCACTTT; CDR3: CASSLGSGANSPLHF
size: -; J: TRBJ1-1; D: -; V: TRBV30; DNA: TGTGCCGGTCAATCGTTGGGGCAGACAAACACTGAAGCTTTCTTT; CDR3: CAGQSLGQTNTEAFF
size: once; J: TRBJ1-1; D: TRBD1; V: TRBV27; DNA: TGTGCCAGCAGTCTGGCAGGGGGCGCAGGGACTGAAGCTTTCTTT; CDR3: CASSLAGGAGTEAFF
size: -; J: TRBJ2-3; D: TRBD2; V: TRBV5-1; DNA: TGCGCCAGCAGCTTGGGGCTAGCGGGGTCTAGCACAGATACGCAGTATTTT; CDR3: CASSLGLAGSSTDTQYF
size: -; J: TRBJ2-4; D: -; V: TRBV19; DNA: TGTGCATCCCTCCCCGGGGGTGCCAAAAACATTCAGTACTTC; CDR3: CASLPGGAKNIQYF
size: -; J: TRBJ2-3; D: TRBD2; V: TRBV7-2; DNA: TGTGCCAGCAGCTTACGCGGACTAGCGGCAGATACGCAGTATTTT; CDR3: CASSLRGLAADTQYF
size: many; J: TRBJ2-2; D: -; V: TRBV9; DNA: TGTGCCAGCAGCGTGAGGGACTCCGGGGAGCTGTTTTTT; CDR3: CASSVRDSGELFF
size: few; J: TRBJ2-1; D: TRBD2; V: TRBV25-1; DNA: TGTGCCAGCAGTGATGTCGCTAGCGGGCATTACAATGAGCAGTTCTTC; CDR3: CASSDVASGHYNEQFF
size: -; J: TRBJ2-1; D: TRBD2; V: TRBV3-1/TRBV3-2; DNA: TGTGCCAGCAGCCAAGTCGGCGGGAGTAAATCGGAGCAGTTCTTC; CDR3: CASSQVGGSKSEQFF
size: few; J: TRBJ2-7; D: -; V: TRBV7-9; DNA: TGTGCCAGCAGCTTGGGGGCATACGAGCAGTACTTC; CDR3: CASSLGAYEQYF
size: -; J: TRBJ1-1; D: TRBD1; V: TRBV4-1; DNA: TGCGCCAGCAGCCAGGGGACAGGGACGAACACTGAAGCTTTCTTT; CDR3: CASSQGTGTNTEAFF
size: -; J: TRBJ2-3; D: -; V: TRBV6-5; DNA: TGTGCCAGCAGCCGGGACTCGGCTAGCACAGATACGCAGTATTTT; CDR3: CASSRDSASTDTQYF
size: -; J: TRBJ1-2; D: TRBD1; V: TRBV10-3; DNA: TGTGCCATCAGTGAGCCGGCCTTCACACCGGGACAGGGGTTCGGCTACACCTTC; CDR3: CAISEPAFTPGQGFGYTF
size: once; J: TRBJ2-1; D: TRBD2; V: TRBV19; DNA: TGTGCCAGTAGTGCGGGTACGGGGGAGGGCTCGGATGAGCAGTTCTTC; CDR3: CASSAGTGEGSDEQFF
size: -; J: TRBJ1-5; D: -; V: TRBV2; DNA: TGTGCCACAGCTAGATCCAGCTCCAATCAGCCCCAGCATTTT; CDR3: CATARSSSNQPQHF
size: -; J: TRBJ2-5; D: TRBD2; V: TRBV13; DNA: TGTGCCAGCAGCTTAAGCGGGGGGCTGGAGACCCAGTACTTC; CDR3: CASSLSGGLETQYF
size: -; J: TRBJ2-2; D: -; V: TRBV28; DNA: TGTGCCAGCAGTTTCCACCGTCAGGGCACCGGGGAGCTGTTTTTT; CDR3: CASSFHRQGTGELFF
size: -; J: TRBJ2-1; D: TRBD1; V: TRBV29-1; DNA: TGCAGCGTCGAAGTACAGGGACAGGGGATGTATGAGCAGTTCTTC; CDR3: CSVEVQGQGMYEQFF
size: -; J: TRBJ1-6; D: -; V: TRBV3-1/TRBV3-2; DNA: TGTGCCAGCAGCCCAGGAAGAACAGGTTTTAATTCACCCCTCCACTTT; CDR3: CASSPGRTGFNSPLHF
size: -; J: TRBJ1-5; D: -; V: TRBV3-1/TRBV3-2; DNA: TGTGCCAGCAGCCAATCGCGGGATCAGCCCCAGCATTTT; CDR3: CASSQSRDQPQHF
size: -; J: TRBJ1-5; D: TRBD1; V: TRBV9; DNA: TGTGCCAGCAGCGCCACAGGGGGCAATCAGCCCCAGCATTTT; CDR3: CASSATGGNQPQHF
size: -; J: TRBJ2-5; D: TRBD1; V: TRBV18; DNA: TGTGCCAGCTCACGGCTGACAGGGATAAGAGAGACCCAGTACTTC; CDR3: CASSRLTGIRETQYF
size: -; J: TRBJ1-6; D: TRBD1; V: TRBV18; DNA: TGTGCCAGCTCCCGACAGGGGGCTGGGTATAATTCACCCCTCCACTTT; CDR3: CASSRQGAGYNSPLHF
size: -; J: TRBJ2-1; D: TRBD2; V: TRBV10-3; DNA: TGTGCCATCACCCCGGGACTAGCGGGAGGTTCTGAGCAGTTCTTC; CDR3: CAITPGLAGGSEQFF
size: -; J: TRBJ1-2; D: TRBD1; V: TRBV27; DNA: TGTGCCAGCAGTCTGATTCAGGGGGATCTATGGGGCTACACCTTC; CDR3: CASSLIQGDLWGYTF
size: -; J: TRBJ1-1; D: TRBD1; V: TRBV29-1; DNA: TGCAGCGTAAAGACAGGGACGGCTGAAGCTTTCTTT; CDR3: CSVKTGTAEAFF
size: -; J: TRBJ2-3; D: TRBD2; V: TRBV30; DNA: TGTGCCTGGAGTACGCTAGCGGGGGTGGATACGCAGTATTTT; CDR3: CAWSTLAGVDTQYF
size: -; J: TRBJ1-2; D: -; V: TRBV4-2; DNA: TGTGCCAGCAGCCAAGATTTACAGGGCATTCCTTATGGCTACACCTTC; CDR3: CASSQDLQGIPYGYTF
size: -; J: TRBJ2-1; D: -; V: TRBV2; DNA: TGTGCCAGCACTCCCTACAATGAGCAGTTCTTC; CDR3: CASTPYNEQFF
size: -; J: TRBJ2-5; D: -; V: TRBV29-1; DNA: TGCAGCGCCGAAGGGGTCGGGACCCAGTACTTC; CDR3: CSAEGVGTQYF
size: -; J: TRBJ1-3; D: -; V: TRBV5-6; DNA: TGTGCCAGCAGTCGGGGGGCCCGTCACGGAAACACCATATATTTT; CDR3: CASSRGARHGNTIYF
size: -; J: TRBJ2-7; D: -; V: TRBV3-1/TRBV3-2; DNA: TGTGCCAGCAGCCAAGGGCAGGAATTCTACGAGCAGTACTTC; CDR3: CASSQGQEFYEQYF
size: -; J: TRBJ1-1; D: -; V: TRBV21-1; DNA: TGTGCCAGCAGCAAAAAAACGGCGTTCCTGACAGGGGGCACTGAAGCTTTCTTT; CDR3: CASSKKTAFLTGGTEAFF
size: -; J: TRBJ2-5; D: -; V: TRBV12-3/TRBV12-4; DNA: TGTGCCAGCAGGTCGCAAGAGACCCAGTACTTC; CDR3: CASRSQETQYF
size: -; J: TRBJ1-1; D: -; V: TRBV5-6; DNA: TGTGCCAGCAGCTTGTACCTGAGGAACACTGAAGCTTTCTTT; CDR3: CASSLYLRNTEAFF
size: -; J: TRBJ2-3; D: TRBD2; V: TRBV12-3/TRBV12-4; DNA: TGTGCCTGCGGGAGGGCCGCCACAGATACGCAGTATTTT; CDR3: CACGRAATDTQYF
size: -; J: TRBJ1-1; D: TRBD1; V: TRBV6-5; DNA: TGTGCCAGTTCCGGGACAGGGGTGATGAACACTGAAGCTTTCTTT; CDR3: CASSGTGVMNTEAFF
size: -; J: TRBJ2-1; D: -; V: TRBV5-1; DNA: TGCGCCAGCAGCTTTGAGGGCCAGAGCTCCTACAATGAGCAGTTCTTC; CDR3: CASSFEGQSSYNEQFF
size: few; J: TRBJ2-2; D: TRBD1; V: TRBV28; DNA: TGTGCCGGGACCGGGACAGCTAACACCGGGGAGCTGTTTTTT; CDR3: CAGTGTANTGELFF
size: -; J: TRBJ1-6; D: -; V: TRBV7-9; DNA: TGTGCCAGCAGCTTACAGGTTAATTCACCCCTCCACTTT; CDR3: CASSLQVNSPLHF
size: -; J: TRBJ1-6; D: -; V: TRBV3-1/TRBV3-2; DNA: TGTGCCAGCAGCCAAAGCACACTGACTCTCTCCTATAATTCACCCCTCCACTTT; CDR3: CASSQSTLTLSYNSPLHF
size: -; J: TRBJ1-4; D: -; V: TRBV5-6; DNA: TGTGCCAGCAGCTTAAAGGAGGGGTCTCGCCTGTTTTTT; CDR3: CASSLKEGSRLFF
size: -; J: TRBJ1-4; D: -; V: TRBV4-1; DNA: TGCGCCAGCAGCCGACAGCCCCCCTCGGGTGTTTCTAATGAAAAACTGTTTTTT; CDR3: CASSRQPPSGVSNEKLFF
size: -; J: TRBJ2-5; D: TRBD2; V: TRBV6-1; DNA: TGTGCCAGCAGTGTCTCTAGCGGGAGGTTTAGGGAGACCCAGTACTTC; CDR3: CASSVSSGRFRETQYF
size: -; J: TRBJ1-3; D: -; V: TRBV9; DNA: TGTGCCAGCGGTGGAGTCACCTCTGGAAACACCATATATTTT; CDR3: CASGGVTSGNTIYF
size: -; J: TRBJ2-1; D: -; V: TRBV19; DNA: TGTGCCAGTAGTGGCAGGGTTCCGAATGAGCAGTTCTTC; CDR3: CASSGRVPNEQFF
size: -; J: TRBJ1-6; D: -; V: TRBV7-8; DNA: TGTGCCAGCAGCTCACTAGCGGCAGGGTCAGCTTCACCCCTCCACTTT; CDR3: CASSSLAAGSASPLHF
size: once; J: TRBJ2-1; D: TRBD2; V: TRBV3-1/TRBV3-2; DNA: TGTGCCAGCAGCCAAGGATCTAGCGGTCGCTCCTACAATGAGCAGTTCTTC; CDR3: CASSQGSSGRSYNEQFF
size: -; J: TRBJ2-5; D: -; V: TRBV4-2; DNA: TGTGCCAGCAGCCAAGAAGAGGGTCGAGAGACCCAGTACTTC; CDR3: CASSQEEGRETQYF
size: -; J: TRBJ2-7; D: TRBD2; V: TRBV19; DNA: TGTGCCAGTAGTATTACTAGCGTGACCTACGAGCAGTACTTC; CDR3: CASSITSVTYEQYF
size: -; J: TRBJ2-1; D: TRBD2; V: TRBV5-6; DNA: TGTGCCACCGGGACTAGCGGGAGGTGGAATGAGCAGTTCTTC; CDR3: CATGTSGRWNEQFF
size: few; J: TRBJ1-1; D: TRBD1; V: TRBV19; DNA: TGTGCCAGTAGTTTCGGGACAGGGAACACTGAAGCTTTCTTT; CDR3: CASSFGTGNTEAFF
size: -; J: TRBJ1-3; D: -; V: TRBV30; DNA: TGTGCCTGGGTAGAATCGCCCGCGACACCTTTCGACACCATATATTTT; CDR3: CAWVESPATPFDTIYF
size: once; J: TRBJ1-1; D: TRBD1; V: TRBV18; DNA: TGTGCCAGCTCACGGGGCCGACAGGGAATAGGTACTGAAGCTTTCTTT; CDR3: CASSRGRQGIGTEAFF